These T cell receptor beta chains were read from a single sample in a study of T-cell memory formation after mild COVID-19. One entry per CDR3 protein, called by TCRdb with MiXCR from the 5' RACE reads. The table lists a few hundred thousand distinct CDR3 sequences, 8.2% of them singletons. Sequenced material: PBMCs or a T cell subset sorted from them (not recorded which). The origin of the receptors is a man aged 18 to 29 who had mild COVID-19 (a few samples of this study predate the infection). Cell type and time point are not known. CDR3s include the opening cysteine and the closing phenylalanine or tryptophan. A D gene is named only where the DNA matches it firmly. Some rows have no size entry. The others give once, few or many, or a class for an expanded clone.

many | . | TRBJ2-3 | 13 | TRBV20-1 | CSAEADTTDTQYF | TGCAGTGCAGAAGCGGATACCACAGATACGCAGTATTTT
. | TRBD1 | TRBJ2-1 | 12 | TRBV29-1 | CSGGGQNNEQFF | TGCAGCGGAGGGGGACAGAACAATGAGCAGTTCTTC
. | TRBD1 | TRBJ1-6 | 14 | TRBV7-9 | CASSYTGGSSPLHF | TGTGCCAGCAGTTACACAGGGGGCAGCTCACCCCTCCACTTT
few | TRBD1 | TRBJ1-6 | 15 | TRBV7-9 | CASSFHDRENSPLHF | TGTGCCAGCAGCTTCCATGACAGGGAGAATTCACCCCTCCACTTT
. | . | TRBJ1-6 | 12 | TRBV10-3 | CAISEENSPLHF | TGTGCCATCAGTGAGGAAAATTCACCCCTCCACTTT
. | . | TRBJ2-1 | 13 | TRBV19 | CASNAGAYNEQFF | TGTGCCAGTAACGCAGGAGCCTACAATGAGCAGTTCTTC
many | TRBD1 | TRBJ1-5 | 15 | TRBV6-5 | CASRGTGNSNQPQHF | TGTGCCAGCAGAGGGACAGGGAATAGCAATCAGCCCCAGCATTTT
many | TRBD1 | TRBJ1-6 | 14 | TRBV20-1 | CSASGQGDNSPLHF | TGCAGTGCCTCAGGACAGGGGGATAATTCACCCCTCCACTTT
many | TRBD2 | TRBJ2-5 | 14 | TRBV10-3 | CAISDELAGGIQYF | TGTGCCATCAGTGACGAACTAGCGGGGGGTATCCAGTACTTC
few | . | TRBJ2-4 | 18 | TRBV7-9 | CASSSNPPGVGAKNIQYF | TGTGCCAGCAGCTCGAACCCACCAGGGGTTGGGGCCAAAAACATTCAGTACTTC
. | TRBD2 | TRBJ2-7 | 15 | TRBV4-3 | CASSQVAGGSYEQYF | TGCGCCAGCAGCCAAGTAGCGGGGGGCTCCTACGAGCAGTACTTC
. | . | TRBJ2-2 | 14 | TRBV12-3/TRBV12-4 | CASSLIRNTGELFF | TGTGCCAGCAGTTTAATCCGGAACACCGGGGAGCTGTTTTTT
few | . | TRBJ1-5 | 13 | TRBV19 | CASLQGPDQPQHF | TGTGCCAGTTTACAGGGTCCGGATCAGCCCCAGCATTTT
. | TRBD1 | TRBJ1-5 | 16 | TRBV7-2 | CASSNPPGQGQQPQHF | TGTGCCAGCAGCAACCCCCCAGGACAGGGACAACAGCCCCAGCATTTT
few | . | TRBJ2-3 | 14 | TRBV7-2 | CASGIQGGTDTQYF | TGTGCCAGCGGTATACAGGGAGGGACAGATACGCAGTATTTT
few | . | TRBJ1-5 | 14 | TRBV6-5 | CASRKTARNQPQHF | TGTGCCAGCAGGAAGACAGCTCGTAATCAGCCCCAGCATTTT
many | . | TRBJ1-6 | 14 | TRBV4-3 | CASSQESDNSPLHF | TGCGCCAGCAGCCAAGAGTCCGATAATTCACCCCTCCACTTT
. | TRBD1 | TRBJ2-7 | 16 | TRBV6-2/TRBV6-3 | CASRGHWGTGGYEQYF | TGTGCCAGCAGGGGCCACTGGGGGACAGGGGGTTACGAGCAGTACTTC
. | . | TRBJ1-1 | 15 | TRBV5-6 | CASSPRFAMDTEAFF | TGTGCCAGCAGCCCACGTTTTGCTATGGACACTGAAGCTTTCTTT
few | . | TRBJ1-1 | 13 | TRBV5-1 | CASRGVGRTEAFF | TGCGCCAGCAGGGGAGTAGGTCGCACTGAAGCTTTCTTT
. | . | TRBJ2-3 | 17 | TRBV6-5 | CASSYAWDVGGSDTQYF | TGTGCCAGCAGTTACGCCTGGGATGTGGGGGGTTCAGATACGCAGTATTTT
many | . | TRBJ1-3 | 13 | TRBV7-9 | CASSLESENTIYF | TGTGCCAGCAGCTTAGAATCGGAAAACACCATATATTTT
. | . | TRBJ1-5 | 15 | TRBV6-2/TRBV6-3 | CASSWRVGSNQPQHF | TGTGCCAGCAGTTGGAGGGTAGGCAGCAATCAGCCCCAGCATTTT
. | . | TRBJ1-2 | 15 | TRBV6-2/TRBV6-3 | CASSAGGAYPYGYTF | TGTGCCAGCAGTGCGGGTGGAGCCTACCCGTATGGCTACACCTTC
few | . | TRBJ1-3 | 15 | TRBV15 | CATSPGTSSGNTIYF | TGTGCCACCAGCCCCGGGACAAGCTCTGGAAACACCATATATTTT
. | . | TRBJ1-5 | 13 | TRBV20-1 | CSAIQGLDQPQHF | TGCAGTGCTATACAGGGTCTAGATCAGCCCCAGCATTTT
many | TRBD1 | TRBJ2-1 | 16 | TRBV7-9 | CASSPRVGTAYNEQFF | TGTGCCAGCAGCCCCAGGGTAGGGACAGCTTACAATGAGCAGTTCTTC
. | . | TRBJ2-6 | 15 | TRBV20-1 | CSASVRGSGANVLTF | TGCAGTGCAAGTGTTCGGGGGTCTGGGGCCAACGTCCTGACTTTC
many | . | TRBJ2-5 | 14 | TRBV3-1 | CASSLWAVQETQYF | TGTGCCAGCAGCCTATGGGCAGTCCAAGAGACCCAGTACTTC
many | . | TRBJ2-7 | 14 | TRBV5-1 | CASSWTTGPYEQYF | TGCGCCAGCAGCTGGACGACTGGACCCTACGAGCAGTACTTC
. | . | TRBJ1-6 | 13 | TRBV7-3 | CASSSQGSSPLHF | TGTGCCAGCAGCTCTCAGGGGTCTTCACCCCTCCACTTT
few | TRBD1 | TRBJ2-7 | 15 | TRBV15 | CATSRKGGGLYEQYF | TGTGCCACCAGCAGAAAAGGGGGCGGGTTGTACGAGCAGTACTTC
. | . | TRBJ1-5 | 14 | TRBV7-2 | CASAARGANQPQHF | TGTGCCAGCGCCGCGAGAGGGGCAAATCAGCCCCAGCATTTT
. | . | TRBJ2-4 | 15 | TRBV11-3 | CASSSGTEAKNIQYF | TGTGCCAGCAGTTCGGGGACCGAAGCCAAAAACATTCAGTACTTC
many | . | TRBJ1-4 | 14 | TRBV15 | CATSREAGNEKLFF | TGTGCCACCAGCAGAGAGGCGGGGAATGAAAAACTGTTTTTT
few | . | TRBJ1-1 | 12 | TRBV20-1 | CSARGPNTEAFF | TGCAGTGCTAGGGGCCCGAACACTGAAGCTTTCTTT
. | . | TRBJ2-4 | 14 | TRBV7-2 | CASSPSDGKNIQYF | TGTGCCAGCAGCCCATCGGATGGCAAAAACATTCAGTACTTC
. | TRBD1 | TRBJ2-1 | 15 | TRBV7-2 | CASSPTGQLTNEQFF | TGTGCCAGCAGCCCCACGGGACAGCTAACTAATGAGCAGTTCTTC
many | TRBD2 | TRBJ2-5 | 15 | TRBV7-2 | CASSPGGFAQETQYF | TGTGCCAGCAGCCCCGGGGGGTTCGCCCAAGAGACCCAGTACTTC
few | . | TRBJ1-2 | 14 | TRBV7-2 | CASSSGGVRYGYTF | TGTGCCAGCAGCTCCGGGGGGGTGAGGTATGGCTACACCTTC
few | TRBD2 | TRBJ2-5 | 15 | TRBV7-2 | CASSLGPSGEETQYF | TGTGCCAGCAGCTTAGGTCCTAGCGGGGAAGAGACCCAGTACTTC
many | TRBD1 | TRBJ2-4 | 14 | TRBV9 | CASSGQGIGNIQYF | TGTGCCAGCAGTGGACAGGGCATCGGAAACATTCAGTACTTC
few | TRBD1 | TRBJ1-5 | 16 | TRBV12-3/TRBV12-4 | CASSLRGGQVVQPQHF | TGTGCCAGCAGTTTAAGGGGTGGACAGGTGGTTCAGCCCCAGCATTTT
few | TRBD2 | TRBJ2-1 | 16 | TRBV20-1 | CSVPNIAGGAYNEQFF | TGCAGTGTGCCAAATATAGCGGGGGGCGCCTACAATGAGCAGTTCTTC
few | . | TRBJ1-1 | 13 | TRBV20-1 | CSAKDNPNTEAFF | TGCAGTGCGAAAGACAACCCGAACACTGAAGCTTTCTTT
few | . | TRBJ1-4 | 16 | TRBV4-3 | CASSQARGTTNEKLFF | TGCGCCAGCAGCCAAGCCAGGGGAACCACTAATGAAAAACTGTTTTTT
. | TRBD1 | TRBJ1-2 | 14 | TRBV5-1 | CASSWGSQGDGYTF | TGCGCCAGCAGCTGGGGATCTCAGGGGGATGGCTACACCTTC
few | . | TRBJ2-6 | 18 | TRBV6-5 | CASSYWQGFPSGANVLTF | TGTGCCAGCAGTTATTGGCAGGGCTTCCCCTCTGGGGCCAACGTCCTGACTTTC
. | TRBD1 | TRBJ2-1 | 15 | TRBV19 | CASSRGQYVNNEQFF | TGTGCCAGTAGTAGGGGACAGTATGTTAACAATGAGCAGTTCTTC
few | . | TRBJ2-5 | 12 | TRBV12-3/TRBV12-4 | CASSSDSETQYF | TGTGCCAGCAGTTCCGACAGCGAGACCCAGTACTTC